A selection of T cell receptor beta chains follows, all from one sample in a study of cytomegalovirus exposure and HLA in healthy donors. Measured with immunoSEQ multiplex PCR; TCRdb has only the in-frame clones, and not every one. The table records under 150,000 clones, 70% to 90% of them present only once. Sequenced sample: PBMCs. These receptors were obtained from a woman aged 18-30 years in good health and CMV-seropositive. The CDR3 runs from the conserved cysteine through the conserved F or W. D genes are given only for firm matches. Not every row has a clone size; where given, it reads once, few, many or a size class.

once	TRBV28	.	TRBJ1-5	TGTGCCAGCAGGTTACAGGGAAATCAGCCCCAGCATTTT	CASRLQGNQPQHF
.	TRBV5-6	.	TRBJ1-1	TGTGCCAGCAGCGGGGGGGTGGTTGGAACTGAAGCTTTCTTT	CASSGGVVGTEAFF
.	TRBV6-1	TRBD2	TRBJ2-5	TGTGCCAGCAGAGGGACCTCGGGGGGGACCCAGTACTTC	CASRGTSGGTQYF
.	TRBV4-2	TRBD1	TRBJ1-2	TGTGCCAGCAGCCAAGATCGGTACTTTACGGGACAGGGCCGTGGCTACACCTTC	CASSQDRYFTGQGRGYTF
.	TRBV30	TRBD2	TRBJ2-7	TGTGCCTGGAGTTTTCCATTGGGGGAACGGGGGGGCCGGAACGAGCAGTACTTC	CAWSFPLGERGGRNEQYF
.	TRBV30	.	TRBJ1-1	TGTGCCTGGAGTGTACAGTTGGAAGCTTTCTTT	CAWSVQLEAFF
.	TRBV12-2	.	TRBJ1-2	TGTGCAAGTCGCTTAGGGGGCCCCTTC	CASRLGGPF
.	TRBV7-9	.	TRBJ1-2	TGTGCCAGCAGCTTAGTGCATCTCACCGGGGGCTACACCTTC	CASSLVHLTGGYTF
.	TRBV4-1	TRBD1	TRBJ2-7	TGCGCCAGCAGCCAATCCCCCGGGACAGGACCCTACGAGCAGTACTTC	CASSQSPGTGPYEQYF
.	TRBV28	.	TRBJ2-7	TGTGCCAGCAGTTTATCTCGGGGCGAGCAGTACTTC	CASSLSRGEQYF
.	TRBV5-1	TRBD1	TRBJ2-1	TGCGCCAGCAGCTTTGACAGGGGTTCCGTCTACCTCTACAATGAGCAGTTCTTC	CASSFDRGSVYLYNEQFF
.	TRBV2	TRBD1	TRBJ1-2	TGTGCCAGCTCATATCAGGGACTCGACAGGGACGGCTACACCTTC	CASSYQGLDRDGYTF
.	TRBV5-1	.	TRBJ2-7	TGCGCCAGCAGCTTGGTTGGAGCGGCCAGTTACTCCTACGAGCAGTACTTC	CASSLVGAASYSYEQYF
.	TRBV11-3	TRBD2	TRBJ2-5	TGTGCCAGCAGCTTAGATCCCCTAGCGGGAGTGGAGACCCAGTACTTC	CASSLDPLAGVETQYF
.	TRBV7-8	TRBD2	TRBJ2-7	TGTGCCAGCAGCGGGGCTAGCGGGAGGACATACGAGCAGTACTTC	CASSGASGRTYEQYF
.	TRBV6-5	TRBD2	TRBJ2-7	TGTGCCAGCAGTTACTCGGGCGGGAGTGGCTACGAGCAGTACTTC	CASSYSGGSGYEQYF
.	TRBV18	.	TRBJ2-1	TGTGCCAGCTCACGACTCGACAGGTACAATGAGCAGTTCTTC	CASSRLDRYNEQFF
.	TRBV5-1	TRBD1	TRBJ2-7	TGCGCCAGCAGCCCCGACCTTCGACAGGGATTAATCCACGAGCAGTACTTC	CASSPDLRQGLIHEQYF
.	TRBV7-2	TRBD1	TRBJ1-1	TGTGCCAGCAGCCCGGGACAGGGGGCGAGAACTGAAGCTTTCTTT	CASSPGQGARTEAFF
.	TRBV30	.	TRBJ1-1	TGTGCCTGGACCCGACTGGGGAGTTTGAGCACTGAAGCTTTCTTT	CAWTRLGSLSTEAFF
.	TRBV5-8	TRBD1	TRBJ2-1	TGTGCCAGCAGCATACATGCCGGGACAGGTTCCTACAATGAGCAGTTCTTC	CASSIHAGTGSYNEQFF
.	TRBV29-1	TRBD1	TRBJ1-5	TGCAGCGTGGCCCAGGGGGGTAGCAATCAGCCCCAGCATTTT	CSVAQGGSNQPQHF
.	TRBV5-3	TRBD1	TRBJ2-7	TGTGCCAGAAGCTTGGAATGTGGACAGGGCTGGTACGAGCAGTACTTC	CARSLECGQGWYEQYF
.	TRBV7-9	TRBD1	TRBJ1-1	TGTGCCAGCAGCTTCGGGACAGGGGGAGGAACTGAAGCTTTCTTT	CASSFGTGGGTEAFF
.	TRBV7-8	.	TRBJ2-3	TGTGCCAGCAGCTTCATTCCAGATACGCAGTATTTT	CASSFIPDTQYF
.	TRBV28	.	TRBJ1-4	TGTGCCAGCAGTTCCAGGGACACCCCAACTAATGAAAAACTGTTTTTT	CASSSRDTPTNEKLFF
.	TRBV4-3	.	TRBJ2-7	TGCGCCAGCAGCCAAGATCGGCGGGCCTACGAGCAGTACTTC	CASSQDRRAYEQYF
.	TRBV5-1	.	TRBJ2-5	TGCGCCAGCAGCTTGACGGGAGCGCAAGAGACCCAGTACTTC	CASSLTGAQETQYF
.	TRBV4-1	.	TRBJ1-2	TGCGCCAGCAACACGCCGGGGGGGGCGCCTGGCTACACCTTC	CASNTPGGAPGYTF
.	TRBV2	.	TRBJ2-5	TGTGCCAGCAGCCCAAGGGGGGAGACCCAGTACTTC	CASSPRGETQYF
.	TRBV27	.	TRBJ1-1	TGTGCCAGCAGTTTAGGCCGTAACACTGAAGCTTTCTTT	CASSLGRNTEAFF
.	TRBV19	.	TRBJ1-1	TGTGCCAGTAGTAGGGCGCAGGGTGGCACTGAAGCTTTCTTT	CASSRAQGGTEAFF
once	TRBV5-6	.	TRBJ1-1	TGTGCCAGCAGCTTAGATTCCGGGAACACTGAAGCTTTCTTT	CASSLDSGNTEAFF
.	TRBV7-9	.	TRBJ2-1	TGTGCCAGCAGCTTAGGGGGACTCGGCAATGAGCAGTTCTTC	CASSLGGLGNEQFF
once	TRBV29-1	.	TRBJ1-1	TGCAGCGTTGAAGAATTGGCAGACACTGAAGCTTTCTTT	CSVEELADTEAFF
.	TRBV6-5	.	TRBJ1-4	TGTGCCAGCAGTTACTCAGAGTATGCAACTAATGAAAAACTGTTTTTT	CASSYSEYATNEKLFF
.	TRBV7-6	TRBD2	TRBJ2-3	TGTGCCAGCAGCTTAGAAACTAGCGTGGGAGATACGCAGTATTTT	CASSLETSVGDTQYF
.	TRBV30	.	TRBJ1-5	TGTGCCTGGAGTGTTGGAGTATACAATCAGCCCCAGCATTTT	CAWSVGVYNQPQHF
once	TRBV27	.	TRBJ1-1	TGTGCCAGCAGGAGGTTGGGCACTGAAGCTTTCTTT	CASRRLGTEAFF
.	TRBV7-6	.	TRBJ2-3	TGTGCCAGCAGCTTACGTAACAGGGACAACACAGATACGCAGTATTTT	CASSLRNRDNTDTQYF
.	TRBV4-1	.	TRBJ2-7	TGCGCCAGCAGCCAGGTCGGGGAGAGGTACTACGAGCAGTACTTC	CASSQVGERYYEQYF
.	TRBV13	.	TRBJ2-7	TGTGCCAGCAGCTCCGGGCGGGCGGGAACCTACGAGCAGTACTTC	CASSSGRAGTYEQYF
.	TRBV19	.	TRBJ1-2	TGTGCCAGTAGGGCTGGGGGCCCGACCGTTTCTAACTATGGCTACACCTTC	CASRAGGPTVSNYGYTF
.	TRBV19	.	TRBJ1-5	TGTGCCAGTATAAAGGACAAGCATTTT	CASIKDKHF
.	TRBV6-1	.	TRBJ2-2	TGTGCCAGCAGTGAAGCCGGGGCCGGGGAGCTGTTTTTT	CASSEAGAGELFF
.	TRBV7-6	TRBD2	TRBJ2-2	TGTGCCAGCAGCTCTCCTAGCGGGACGAACACCGGGGAGCTGTTTTTT	CASSSPSGTNTGELFF
.	TRBV13	.	TRBJ1-3	TGTGCCAGCAGCACCTCGGGGCGGGGGGATGGAAACACCATATATTTT	CASSTSGRGDGNTIYF
.	TRBV4-1	.	TRBJ2-3	TGCGCCAGCAGCCAAGCTAGTGGGGCAGACAACAAGATTACGCAGTATTTT	CASSQASGADNKITQYF
.	TRBV7-9	.	TRBJ1-1	TGTGCCAGCAGCTCAACAGGGCTGAACACTGAAGCTTTCTTT	CASSSTGLNTEAFF
.	TRBV18	.	TRBJ1-4	TGTGCCAGCTCACTACACAGGGACGGGAATGAAAAACTGTTTTTT	CASSLHRDGNEKLFF